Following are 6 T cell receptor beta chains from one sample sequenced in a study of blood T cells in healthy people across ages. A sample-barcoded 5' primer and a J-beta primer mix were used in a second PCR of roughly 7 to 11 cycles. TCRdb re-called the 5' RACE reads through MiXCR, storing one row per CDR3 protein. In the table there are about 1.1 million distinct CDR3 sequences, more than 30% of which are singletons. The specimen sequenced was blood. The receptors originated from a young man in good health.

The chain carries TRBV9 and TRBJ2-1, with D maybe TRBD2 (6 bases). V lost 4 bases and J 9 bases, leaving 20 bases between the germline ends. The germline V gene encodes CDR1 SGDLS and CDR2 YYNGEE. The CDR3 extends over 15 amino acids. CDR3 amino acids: CASSSHPTSNGEQFF. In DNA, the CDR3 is TGTGCCAGCAGCTCCCACCCGACTAGTAACGGTGAGCAGTTCTTC. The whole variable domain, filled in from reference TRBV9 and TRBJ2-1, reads DSGVTQTPKHLITATGQRVTLRCSPRSGDLSVYWYQQSLDQGLQFLIQYYNGEERAKGNILERFSAQQFPDLHSELNLSSLELGDSALYFCASSSHPTSNGEQFFGPGTRLTVL.

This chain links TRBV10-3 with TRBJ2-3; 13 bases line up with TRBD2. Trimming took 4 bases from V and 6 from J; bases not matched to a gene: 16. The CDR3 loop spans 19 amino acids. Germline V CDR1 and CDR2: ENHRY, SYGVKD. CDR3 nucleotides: TGTGCCATCAGTGGGCGGACTAGCGGGGGCCCTGTCCAATTTGATACGCAGTATTTT. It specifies CAISGRTSGGPVQFDTQYF.

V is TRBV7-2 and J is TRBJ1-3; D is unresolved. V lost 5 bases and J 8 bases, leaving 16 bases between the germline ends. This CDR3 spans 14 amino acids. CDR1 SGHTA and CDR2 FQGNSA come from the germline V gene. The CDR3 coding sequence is TGTGCCAGCAGCCCCCTCAATGCGAGTCACACCATATATTTT. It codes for CASSPLNASHTIYF.

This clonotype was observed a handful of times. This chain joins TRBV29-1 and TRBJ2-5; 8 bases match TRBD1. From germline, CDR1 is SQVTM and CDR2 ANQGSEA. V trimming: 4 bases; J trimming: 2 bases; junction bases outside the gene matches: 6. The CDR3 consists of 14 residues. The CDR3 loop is CSVGGTGEQETQYF. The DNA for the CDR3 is TGCAGCGTTGGAGGGACAGGCGAACAAGAGACCCAGTACTTC.

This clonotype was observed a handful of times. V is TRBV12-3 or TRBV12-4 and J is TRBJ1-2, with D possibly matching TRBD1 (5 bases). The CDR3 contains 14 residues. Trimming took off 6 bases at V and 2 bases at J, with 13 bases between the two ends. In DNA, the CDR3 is TGTGCCAGCAGCCTGGGACGGATGAACTATGGCTACACCTTC. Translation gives CASSLGRMNYGYTF.

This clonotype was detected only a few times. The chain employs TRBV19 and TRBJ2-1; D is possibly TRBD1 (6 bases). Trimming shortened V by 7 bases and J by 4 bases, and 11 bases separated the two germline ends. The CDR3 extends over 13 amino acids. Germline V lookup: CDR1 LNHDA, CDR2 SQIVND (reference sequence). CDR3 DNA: TGTGCCAGTAAGGGGGTGGTGTACAATGAGCAGTTCTTC. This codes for CASKGVVYNEQFF.